The 26 T cell receptor beta chains reported below all come from one sample, sequenced in a study of tumor and adjacent non-tumor tissue in lung cancer. The template was RNA from unsorted bulk tissue. TCRbeta libraries were built with three rounds of nested PCR, modified from ARM-PCR. One entry per CDR3 protein results from TCRdb running MiXCR on the multiplex PCR reads. There are 95,000 to 150,000 distinct CDR3 sequences in the sample; roughly 64% occur only once, and 9.5% to 15% lies in the top ten. Sequenced input: lung tumor tissue. The receptor set was obtained from a man in his thirties or forties with non-small cell lung cancer.

On this clonotype: A read error may explain this, as a much larger clone is one base away. DNA of the CDR3: TGCAGCCTTGAGGGTTCAATAGCGAACACTGAAGCTTTCTTT. It encodes CSLEGSIANTEAFF. The J gene is TRBJ1-1, the V gene TRBV29-1; no firm D call. Germline lookup yields CDR1 SQVTM and CDR2 ANQGSEA. The CDR3 covers 14 residues.

As to this clonotype: A read error may produce the germline difference seen at one junction end. The chain links TRBV4-1 to TRBJ2-5; TRBD2 might be the D (6 bases). Germline loops: CDR1 MGHRA, CDR2 YSYEKL. This CDR3 comprises 16 residues. This CDR3 reads CASSQVIASAQDTQYF. The CDR3 region has the DNA TGCGCCAGCAGCCAAGTTATCGCTAGCGCCCAAGACACCCAGTACTTC.

On this clonotype: A much larger clonotype is one base distant, so this may be a read error. This sequence joins TRBV6-5 and TRBJ2-5; 11 nucleotides align to TRBD2. This CDR3 contains 14 residues. Germline V gene sequence: CDR1 MNHEY, CDR2 SVGAGI. V lost 6 bases to trimming and J lost 7 bases; unmatched junction nucleotides: 7. CDR3 in amino acids: CASRRTSGLGTQYF. Written as DNA, the CDR3 is TGTGCCAGCAGGCGGACTAGCGGGCTAGGGACCCAGTACTTC.

A word on this clonotype: Since a much larger clone is just one base distant, this may be a read error. The chain links TRBV5-4 to TRBJ2-5, with unresolved D. V shed 0 bases and J shed 5 bases, with 14 bases lying between them. In germline, CDR1 is SGHNT, CDR2 YYREEE (reference sequence). CDR3 size: 15 residues. The CDR3 spells CASSLEQASGETQYF. As DNA, the CDR3 is TGTGCCAGCAGCTTGGAGCAAGCGAGTGGGGAGACCCAGTACTTC.

Details on this clonotype: A much more abundant neighbour one base away suggests this may be a read error. V is TRBV20-1 and J is TRBJ2-7; no firm D call. The CDR3 consists of 13 residues. The V gene's germline CDR1 is DFQATT and CDR2 SNEGSKA (reference sequence). The CDR3 nucleotides are TGCAGTGCTAACGGCGACCACTCCTGCGAGCAGTACTTC. It translates to CSANGDHSCEQYF.

In the case of this clonotype: One junction end does not reproduce the germline sequence, and a read error may be involved. V gene TRBV18 combines with J gene TRBJ2-1; D is perhaps TRBD1 (6 bases). CDR3 length: 13 amino acids. CDR1 is KGHSH, CDR2 LQKENI, per germline. As DNA, the CDR3 is TGTGTCAGCTCACAATACAGGGATAATGAGCAGTTCTTC. It translates to CVSSQYRDNEQFF. The entire variable domain, with the rest obtained from reference TRBV18 and TRBJ2-1, is as follows: NAGVMQNPRHLVRRRGQEARLRCSPMKGHSHVYWYRQLPEEGLKFMVYLQKENIIDESGMPKERFSAEFPKEGPSILRIQQVVRGDSAAYFCVSSQYRDNEQFFGPGTRLTVL.

This clonotype has a single count. This chain connects TRBV12-5 to TRBJ2-5; D gene uncertain. The CDR3 has 12 amino acids. Germline CDR1 is LGHNT and CDR2 is FRNRAP. Trimming left V 3 bases short and J 5 bases short, with 7 bases between. The CDR3 reads CASGFVIETQYF. The CDR3 DNA is TGTGCTAGTGGTTTTGTCATTGAGACCCAGTACTTC.

Details on this clonotype: A read error may explain this, as a much larger clone is one base away. This rearrangement joins TRBV12-3 or TRBV12-4 to TRBJ1-3; D is perhaps TRBD1 (5 bases). The CDR3 sequence is 17 residues long. Trimming took off 3 bases at V and 0 bases at J, with 15 bases between the two ends. The CDR3 here is CASSLYLQAVSGNTIYF. CDR3 coding DNA: TGTGCCAGCAGTTTGTACCTACAGGCGGTCTCTGGAAACACCATATATTTT.

Comment on this clonotype: The junction differs from germline at one of its ends, possibly a read error. The CDR3 DNA follows: TGCAGTGCTAGTGGCGGAGGGGGGGACATTGCCTACGGGCAGGACTTC. This encodes CSASGGGGDIAYGQDF. The J gene is TRBJ2-7, the V gene TRBV20-1; D is perhaps TRBD2 (7 bases). The germline gives CDR1 DFQATT, CDR2 SNEGSKA (reference sequence). This CDR3 spans 16 amino acids.

This clonotype was seen a handful of times. The genes are TRBV20-1 and TRBJ2-2; D gene unclear. The CDR3 consists of 14 residues. The germline gives CDR1 DFQATT, CDR2 SNEGSKA (reference sequence). The V and J ends lost 0 bases and 6 bases respectively, with 11 bases between them. The CDR3 DNA follows: TGCAGTGCTAGAGAGAGGCCTTCCTCCGGGGAGCTGTTTTTT. It yields the protein CSARERPSSGELFF.

The sample holds many counts of this clonotype. The gene calls are TRBV20-1 and TRBJ1-4; tentative D call: TRBD1 (6 bases). This CDR3 comprises 16 residues. Germline V lookup: CDR1 DFQATT, CDR2 SNEGSKA (reference sequence). The V end was cut by 5 bases, the J end by 2 bases, with 18 bases between. CDR3 loop: CSAWALRGATNEKLFF. The CDR3 coding sequence is TGCAGTGCTTGGGCCCTGAGGGGGGCCACTAATGAAAAACTGTTTTTT.

In the case of this clonotype: The junction does not match germline at one end; this may be a read error. This chain joins TRBV12-3 or TRBV12-4 and TRBJ2-7; 10 bases agree with TRBD2. CDR3 length: 14 amino acids. Here the CDR3 DNA reads TGTGCCAGCCCCCGGGCTAGCGGGAGTTACGAGCACTACTTC. It specifies CASPRASGSYEHYF.

This clonotype was recorded a few times. This may stem from a read error, because a much larger clone lies one nucleotide away. The chain couples TRBV20-1 to TRBJ1-1, with 7 bases fitting TRBD1. J gave up 1 base and V 7 bases, and 3 bases lay outside the gene matches. Germline assignment: CDR1 DFQATT and CDR2 SNEGSKA (reference sequence). CDR3 size: 12 residues. CDR3 nucleotides: TGCAGTGTTAGGACAGGGAACACTGAAGCTTTCTTT. Translated: CSVRTGNTEAFF.

Notes on this clonotype: A read error may be the cause here, since a much bigger clone is one base away. The chain recombines TRBV6-2 or TRBV6-3 with TRBJ2-5; possible D gene TRBD2, 6 bases. The CDR3 sequence is 15 residues long. V lost 5 bases and J lost 2, with 15 bases in between. Germline lookup yields CDR1 MNHEY and CDR2 SVGEGT. CDR3 sequence: CASSQPGTSQETQYF. The CDR3 nucleotides are TGTGCCAGCAGTCAACCGGGGACTTCGCAAGAGACCCAGTACTTC.

A note on this clonotype: Sequence at one end of the junction differs from germline and may be a read error. The CDR3, as DNA: TGCAGTACTAGAGACCTTAGCGGGAGTGAGACAGATACGCAGTATTTT. This translates into CSTRDLSGSETDTQYF. The chain employs TRBV20-1 and TRBJ2-3; TRBD2 agrees at 9 bases. From germline, CDR1 is DFQATT and CDR2 SNEGSKA (reference sequence). CDR3 length: 16 amino acids.

This clonotype occurred many times. The J gene is TRBJ2-1, the V gene TRBV11-2, with D hard to call. Trimming took 5 bases from V and 5 from J, leaving 4 bases between them. The germline gives CDR1 SGHAT, CDR2 FQNNGV. The CDR3 totals 11 residues. The CDR3: CASSPHNEQFF. CDR3 DNA sequence: TGTGCCAGCAGCCCCCACAATGAGCAGTTCTTC.

The V gene is TRBV20-1, the J gene TRBJ1-1; TRBD1 matches 8 bases. CDR3 length equals 15 residues. V shed 0 bases, J shed 5 bases, and the junction held 8 bases outside the gene matches. Germline CDR1 and CDR2: DFQATT and SNEGSKA (reference sequence). This CDR3 reads CSARDPGQGGTEAFF. DNA of the CDR3: TGCAGTGCTAGAGACCCCGGACAGGGAGGGACTGAAGCTTTCTTT.

The chain links TRBV29-1 to TRBJ1-5; D not resolved. The end of the DNA is better explained by TRBJ2-3, so the J call may be wrong. Germline assignment: CDR1 SQVTM and CDR2 ANQGSEA. This CDR3 has 13 residues. The CDR3 nucleotides read TGCAGCGTTGAGATAGATAGCAATCAGCCTCAGTATTTT. Translation: CSVEIDSNQPQYF.

In its sample, this clonotype was seen many times. The chain is built from TRBV20-1 and TRBJ2-1; TRBD2 matches 8 bases. The CDR3 is made up of 15 amino acids. Germline V gives CDR1 DFQATT, CDR2 SNEGSKA (reference sequence). The trim removed 5 bases at V and 4 bases at J, leaving 10 bases unmatched. CDR3 bases: TGCAGTGCTGTTAACAGCGGGAGCCCATACAATGAGCAGTTCTTC. Translating it yields CSAVNSGSPYNEQFF.

Regarding this clonotype: A much bigger clone sits one base away, suggesting this may be a read error. V gene TRBV29-1 combines with J gene TRBJ1-1; 8 nucleotides match TRBD1. Germline V gene sequence: CDR1 SQVTM, CDR2 ANQGSEA. CDR3 length equals 14 residues. This CDR3 reads CSVALTGGNTEASF. In DNA form, the CDR3 reads TGCAGCGTTGCTCTAACAGGGGGGAACACTGAAGCTTCCTTT.

To note about this clonotype: At one of its ends the junction is not consistent with the germline gene, which may arise from a read error. The chain combines TRBV11-2 with TRBJ1-1, with D possibly being TRBD1 (6 bases). Germline V CDR1 and CDR2: SGHAT, FQNNGV. This CDR3 has 15 amino acids. The CDR3 loop reads CASSLGGRGSTEAFF. The CDR3 DNA is TGTGCCAGCAGTTTAGGGGGGAGGGGGAGCACTGAAGCTTTCTTT.

In regard to this clonotype: An end of the junction differs from the germline gene, which may be a read error. V is TRBV6-2 or TRBV6-3 and J is TRBJ1-2; D unresolved. This CDR3 has 15 residues. Germline V gene data show CDR1 as MNHEY and CDR2 as SVGEGT. This CDR3 is CATSSDTPWDYGYTF. The CDR3 DNA reads TGTGCCACCAGTTCCGACACCCCGTGGGACTATGGCTACACCTTC.

Concerning this clonotype: A much more abundant neighbour one base away suggests this may be a read error. The chain is built from TRBV20-1 and TRBJ1-5; maybe TRBD1 (5 bases). The CDR3 contains 15 residues. The germline CDR1 and CDR2 sequences are DFQATT and SNEGSKA (reference sequence). CDR3 amino acids: CSASASGGSNQPLHF. CDR3 sequence (DNA): TGCAGTGCTAGCGCCTCTGGGGGTAGCAATCAGCCCCTGCATTTT.

In its sample, this clonotype was seen once. A junction boundary mismatches the germline segment, possibly from a read error. The J gene is TRBJ2-1, the V gene TRBV7-3; 15 bases are shared with TRBD2. The CDR3 has 21 amino acids. Germline V CDR1 and CDR2: SGHTA, FQGTGA. The CDR3, as DNA: TGTGCCAGCAGCTTACTAGGACTAGCGGGGGGGTCTAGGAGCTCCTACTATGAGCAGTTCTTC. This translates into CASSLLGLAGGSRSSYYEQFF.

As regards this clonotype: The junction differs from germline at one of its ends, possibly a read error. This chain joins TRBV5-6 and TRBJ2-1; 8 nucleotides line up with TRBD2. The CDR3 spans 16 residues. CDR1 and CDR2 (germline): SGHDT, YYEEEE. The CDR3 DNA sequence: TGTACCAGCAGCGTTTTACTAGCGGCCCCCTACAATGAGCAGTTCTTC. Translation: CTSSVLLAAPYNEQFF.

The rearrangement links TRBV5-1 to TRBJ2-2, with D unclear. V was clipped by 0 bases and J by 7 bases, with 13 bases between them. The germline gives CDR1 SGHRS, CDR2 YFSETQ. The CDR3 spans 15 residues. The CDR3, as DNA: TGCGCCAGCAGCTTGGACCGGCGAGCGCTCGGGGAGCTGTTTTTT. Its translation: CASSLDRRALGELFF.